A selection of T cell receptor beta chains follows, all from one sample in a study of shared clonotypes between healthy human individuals. The protocol was immunoSEQ multiplex PCR, while the TCRdb copy is restricted to in-frame clones and leaves out a portion. The sample records approximately 2,300,000 clones, 92% being singletons. The source material was naive CD4+ T cells from PBMCs. All receptors come from a man aged 18 to 35 in good health. Some clones in this sample may be carry-over from other donors' samples. The CDR3 runs from the conserved cysteine through the conserved F or W. D genes are given only for firm matches.

D gene	V gene	J gene	CDR3 protein
-	TRBV7-9	TRBJ2-3	CASSSSGTDTQYF
-	TRBV2	TRBJ2-7	CASGTTYEQYF
-	TRBV9	TRBJ2-5	CASSVVGIRGETQYF
-	TRBV28	TRBJ2-1	CASRKGGSSYNEQFF
TRBD1	TRBV5-1	TRBJ2-1	CASSRDRGRDEQFF
-	TRBV6-1	TRBJ2-7	CASSEALVHEQYF
-	TRBV30	TRBJ1-5	CAWRQPGRGQPQHF
-	TRBV5-1	TRBJ2-6	CASSVEGPGANVLTF
-	TRBV6-5	TRBJ1-2	CASKPTGRNYGYTF
-	TRBV7-3	TRBJ1-1	CASTGAAMNTEAFF
TRBD2	TRBV7-3	TRBJ2-7	CASSLWGGRTYEQYF
-	TRBV11-2	TRBJ2-3	CASSSGTFTDTQYF
-	TRBV28	TRBJ1-2	CASGSPGDGYTF
TRBD1	TRBV28	TRBJ2-5	CASSLPGTAGETQYF
-	TRBV7-9	TRBJ2-1	CASSLAWGEQFF
-	TRBV28	TRBJ2-3	CASSPAGTQYF
TRBD2	TRBV28	TRBJ2-1	CASRRWSGSGNEQFF
TRBD2	TRBV7-2	TRBJ2-2	CASRSTSGRNTGELFF
-	TRBV11-2	TRBJ2-5	CASSSILGRGLETQYF
-	TRBV19	TRBJ1-5	CASSIRNQPQHF
TRBD2	TRBV28	TRBJ2-7	CASSSRLAGAPLPREQYF
-	TRBV6-6	TRBJ1-1	CASSWVGGGTEAFF
TRBD1	TRBV2	TRBJ2-7	CASSARDSSYEQYF
-	TRBV6-5	TRBJ2-7	CASREQGGYEQYF